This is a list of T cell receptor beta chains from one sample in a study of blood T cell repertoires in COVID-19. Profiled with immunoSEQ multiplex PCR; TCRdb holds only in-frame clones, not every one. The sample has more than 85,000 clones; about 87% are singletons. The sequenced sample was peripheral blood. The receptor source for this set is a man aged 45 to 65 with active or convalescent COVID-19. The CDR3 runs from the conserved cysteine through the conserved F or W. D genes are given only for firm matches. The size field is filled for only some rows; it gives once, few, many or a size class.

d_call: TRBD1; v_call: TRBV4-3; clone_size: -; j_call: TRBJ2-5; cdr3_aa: CASSQGQGIQETQYF; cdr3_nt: TGCGCCAGCAGCCAAGGACAGGGTATTCAAGAGACCCAGTACTTC
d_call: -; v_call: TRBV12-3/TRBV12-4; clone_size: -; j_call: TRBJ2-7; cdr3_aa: CASSQGSYEQYF; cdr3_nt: TGTGCCAGCAGCCAAGGGAGCTACGAGCAGTACTTC
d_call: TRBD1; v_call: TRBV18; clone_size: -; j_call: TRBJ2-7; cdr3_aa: CASSPVPGQGASYEQYF; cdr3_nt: TGTGCCAGCTCACCCGTCCCGGGACAGGGGGCCAGCTACGAGCAGTACTTC
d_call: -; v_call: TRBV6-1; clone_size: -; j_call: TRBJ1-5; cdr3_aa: CASSEQQGGNQPQHF; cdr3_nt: TGTGCCAGCAGTGAACAACAGGGTGGCAATCAGCCCCAGCATTTT
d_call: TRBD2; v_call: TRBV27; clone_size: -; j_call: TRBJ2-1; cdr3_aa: CASTGGGALNEQFF; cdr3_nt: TGTGCCAGCACGGGCGGGGGGGCCTTGAATGAGCAGTTCTTC
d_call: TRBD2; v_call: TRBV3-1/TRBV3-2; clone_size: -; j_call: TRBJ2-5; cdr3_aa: CASSQYASGDQETQYF; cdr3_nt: TGTGCCAGCAGCCAATATGCTAGCGGGGACCAAGAGACCCAGTACTTC
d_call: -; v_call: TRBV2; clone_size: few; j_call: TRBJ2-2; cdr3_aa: CASSDRGVSTGELFF; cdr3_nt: TGTGCCAGCAGTGATCGCGGGGTGAGCACCGGGGAGCTGTTTTTT
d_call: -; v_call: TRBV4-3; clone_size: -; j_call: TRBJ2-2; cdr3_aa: CASSQDRYGELFF; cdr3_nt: TGCGCCAGCAGCCAAGATCGTTACGGGGAGCTGTTTTTT
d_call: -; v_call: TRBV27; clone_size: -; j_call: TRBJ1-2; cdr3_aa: CASGSGVGYTF; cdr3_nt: TGTGCCAGCGGGTCGGGGGTTGGCTACACCTTC
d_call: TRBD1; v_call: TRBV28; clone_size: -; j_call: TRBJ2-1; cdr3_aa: CASRASAGTGKGRGLNNEQFF; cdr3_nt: TGTGCCAGCAGAGCCTCCGCCGGGACAGGGAAGGGAAGGGGACTGAACAATGAGCAGTTCTTC
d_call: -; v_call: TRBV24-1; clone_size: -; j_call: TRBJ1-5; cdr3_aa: CATSDGGTGNQPQHF; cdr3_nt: TGTGCCACCAGTGATGGAGGCACGGGCAATCAGCCCCAGCATTTT
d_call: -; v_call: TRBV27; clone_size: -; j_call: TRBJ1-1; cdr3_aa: CASSSDLQGNTEAFF; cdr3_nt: TGTGCCAGCAGTTCCGATTTACAGGGAAACACTGAAGCTTTCTTT
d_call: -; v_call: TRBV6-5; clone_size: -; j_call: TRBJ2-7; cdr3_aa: CASNPGLSPYEQYF; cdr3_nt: TGTGCCAGCAACCCAGGATTGTCCCCCTACGAGCAGTACTTC
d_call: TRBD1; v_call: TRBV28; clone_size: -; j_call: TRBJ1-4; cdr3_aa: CASSSEGAWEKLFF; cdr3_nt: TGTGCCAGCAGTTCTGAGGGGGCTTGGGAAAAACTGTTTTTT
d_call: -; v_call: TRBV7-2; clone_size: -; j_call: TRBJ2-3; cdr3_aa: CASISDRLTDTQYF; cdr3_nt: TGTGCCAGCATCAGTGACAGGTTAACAGATACGCAGTATTTT
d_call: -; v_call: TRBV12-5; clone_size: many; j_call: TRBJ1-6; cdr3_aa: CASGLGANSPLHF; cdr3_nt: TGTGCTAGTGGCCTGGGGGCCAATTCACCCCTCCACTTT
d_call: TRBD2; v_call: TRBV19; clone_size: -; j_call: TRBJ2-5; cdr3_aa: CASSSSGVETQYF; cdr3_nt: TGTGCCAGTAGTAGTAGCGGGGTAGAGACCCAGTACTTC
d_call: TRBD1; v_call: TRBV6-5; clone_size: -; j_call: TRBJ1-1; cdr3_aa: CASTRIGEGAAFF; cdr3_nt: TGTGCCAGCACCCGAATAGGTGAGGGGGCGGCTTTCTTT
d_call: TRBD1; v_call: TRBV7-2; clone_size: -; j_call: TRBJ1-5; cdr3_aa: CASSSDRASNQPQHF; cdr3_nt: TGTGCCAGCAGCTCAGACAGGGCCAGCAATCAGCCCCAGCATTTT
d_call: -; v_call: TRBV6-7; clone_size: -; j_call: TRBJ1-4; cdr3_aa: CASSYSLALGGENEKLFF; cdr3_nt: TGTGCCAGCAGTTACTCGTTGGCACTCGGTGGGGAGAATGAAAAACTGTTTTTT
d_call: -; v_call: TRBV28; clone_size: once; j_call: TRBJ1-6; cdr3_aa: CASSGSSYNSPLHF; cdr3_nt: TGTGCCAGCAGTGGGAGCTCCTATAATTCACCCCTCCACTTT
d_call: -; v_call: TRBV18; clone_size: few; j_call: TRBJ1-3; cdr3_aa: CASSRSQATGNTIYF; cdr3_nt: TGTGCCAGCTCACGTTCGCAAGCCACTGGAAACACCATATATTTT
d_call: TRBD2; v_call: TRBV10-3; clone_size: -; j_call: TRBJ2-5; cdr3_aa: CAIRNTSGVQETQYF; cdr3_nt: TGTGCCATCAGAAATACTAGCGGGGTTCAAGAGACCCAGTACTTC
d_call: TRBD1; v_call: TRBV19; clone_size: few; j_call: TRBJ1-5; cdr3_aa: CASSLGQKGNQPQHF; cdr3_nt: TGTGCCAGTAGTTTGGGACAGAAAGGCAATCAGCCCCAGCATTTT
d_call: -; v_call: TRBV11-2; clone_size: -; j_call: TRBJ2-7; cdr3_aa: CASSLSPGDEQYF; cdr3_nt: TGTGCCAGCAGCTTAAGTCCCGGGGACGAGCAGTACTTC
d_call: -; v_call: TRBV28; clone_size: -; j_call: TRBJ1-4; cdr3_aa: CASSLYTTNEKLFF; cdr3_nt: TGTGCCAGCAGTTTGTACACAACTAATGAAAAACTGTTTTTT
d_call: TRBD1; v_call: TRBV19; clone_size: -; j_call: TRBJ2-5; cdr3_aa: CASSLSPGQGIETQYF; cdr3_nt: TGTGCCAGTAGTCTCTCACCGGGACAGGGAATCGAGACCCAGTACTTC
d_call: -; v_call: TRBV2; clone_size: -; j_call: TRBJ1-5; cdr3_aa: CASSDRVMSNQPQHF; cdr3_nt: TGTGCCAGCAGCGATCGGGTTATGAGCAATCAGCCCCAGCATTTT
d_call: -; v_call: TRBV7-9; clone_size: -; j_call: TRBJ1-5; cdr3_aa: CASSLAAQGSNQPQHF; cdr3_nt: TGTGCCAGCAGCTTAGCCGCTCAGGGGAGCAATCAGCCCCAGCATTTT
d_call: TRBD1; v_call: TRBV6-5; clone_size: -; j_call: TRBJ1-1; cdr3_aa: CASSFDRGRTEAFF; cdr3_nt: TGTGCCAGCAGCTTCGACAGGGGGCGGACTGAAGCTTTCTTT
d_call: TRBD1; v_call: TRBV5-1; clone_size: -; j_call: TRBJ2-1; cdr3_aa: CASKPGTGSGNEQFF; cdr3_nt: TGCGCCAGCAAGCCCGGGACAGGGTCTGGGAATGAGCAGTTCTTC
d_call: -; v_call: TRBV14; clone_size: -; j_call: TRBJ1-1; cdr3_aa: CASSRATGTTEAFF; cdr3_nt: TGTGCCAGCAGCCGCGCTACAGGGACCACTGAAGCTTTCTTT
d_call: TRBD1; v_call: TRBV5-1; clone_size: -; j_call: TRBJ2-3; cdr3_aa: CASSLGQGADTQYF; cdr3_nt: TGCGCCAGCAGCCTGGGACAGGGCGCAGATACGCAGTATTTT
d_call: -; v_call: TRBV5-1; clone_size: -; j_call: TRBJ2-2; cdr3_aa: CASRETNTGELFF; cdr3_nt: TGCGCCAGCAGGGAGACGAACACCGGGGAGCTGTTTTTT
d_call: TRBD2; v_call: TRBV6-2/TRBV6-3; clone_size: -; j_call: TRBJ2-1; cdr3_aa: CASTPDWGGFYNEQFF; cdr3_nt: TGTGCCAGCACCCCAGATTGGGGGGGGTTTTACAATGAGCAGTTCTTC
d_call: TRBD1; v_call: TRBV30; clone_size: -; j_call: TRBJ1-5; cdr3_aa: CAWSRGPGQPQHF; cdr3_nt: TGTGCCTGGAGTAGGGGGCCTGGTCAGCCCCAGCATTTT
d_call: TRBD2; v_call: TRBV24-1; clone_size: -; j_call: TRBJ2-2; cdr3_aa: CATSDPSGDVGELFF; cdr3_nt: TGTGCCACCAGTGACCCTAGCGGGGATGTCGGGGAGCTGTTTTTT
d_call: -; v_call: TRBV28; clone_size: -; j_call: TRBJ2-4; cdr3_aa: CASSLDLALKNIQYF; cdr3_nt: TGTGCCAGCAGTTTAGATCTAGCATTGAAAAACATTCAGTACTTC
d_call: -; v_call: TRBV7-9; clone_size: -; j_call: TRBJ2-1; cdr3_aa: CASSVGDIPYNEQFF; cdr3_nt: TGTGCCAGCAGCGTAGGAGATATCCCCTACAATGAGCAGTTCTTC
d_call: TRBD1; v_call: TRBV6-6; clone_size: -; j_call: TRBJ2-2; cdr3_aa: CASSLPGQSNTGELFF; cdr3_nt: TGTGCCAGCAGTCTTCCGGGACAGTCGAACACCGGGGAGCTGTTTTTT
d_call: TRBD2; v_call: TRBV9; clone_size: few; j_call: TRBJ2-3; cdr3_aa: CASSGAGSTDTQYF; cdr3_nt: TGTGCCAGCAGCGGAGCGGGAAGCACAGATACGCAGTATTTT
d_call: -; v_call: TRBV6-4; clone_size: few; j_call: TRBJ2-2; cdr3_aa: CASSPGLGYTGELFF; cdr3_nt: TGTGCCAGCAGCCCGGGACTCGGTTACACCGGGGAGCTGTTTTTT
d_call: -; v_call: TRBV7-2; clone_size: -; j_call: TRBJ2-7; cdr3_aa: CASSLGRDREQYF; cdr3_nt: TGTGCCAGCAGCTTAGGGCGCGACAGGGAGCAGTACTTC
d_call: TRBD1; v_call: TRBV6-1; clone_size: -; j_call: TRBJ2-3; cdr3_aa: CASSARDRGSSTDTQYF; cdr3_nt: TGTGCCAGCAGTGCCCGGGACAGGGGGTCTAGCACAGATACGCAGTATTTT
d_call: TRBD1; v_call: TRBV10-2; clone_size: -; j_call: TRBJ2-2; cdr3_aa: CASMGQGVTGELFF; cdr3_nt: TGCGCCAGCATGGGACAGGGGGTCACCGGGGAGCTGTTTTTT
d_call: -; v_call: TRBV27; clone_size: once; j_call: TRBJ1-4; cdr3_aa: CASTSLTEWGEKLFF; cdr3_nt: TGTGCCAGTACCTCATTGACCGAATGGGGCGAAAAACTGTTTTTT
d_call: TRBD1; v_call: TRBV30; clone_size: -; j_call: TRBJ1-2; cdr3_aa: CASPRDGFLEGADGYTF; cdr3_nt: TGTGCCTCCCCAAGGGATGGTTTTTTGGAGGGGGCGGATGGCTACACCTTC
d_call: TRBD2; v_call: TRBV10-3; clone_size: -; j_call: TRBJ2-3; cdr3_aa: CAISGGLAGVTDGDTQYF; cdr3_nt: TGTGCCATCAGTGGCGGACTAGCGGGGGTTACAGACGGAGATACGCAGTATTTT
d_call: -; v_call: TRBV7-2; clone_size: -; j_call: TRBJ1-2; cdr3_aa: CASSKLDSLNGYTF; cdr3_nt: TGTGCCAGCAGCAAACTGGACAGCCTAAATGGCTACACCTTC
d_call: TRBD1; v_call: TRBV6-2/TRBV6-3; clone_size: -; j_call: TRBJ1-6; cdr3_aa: CASSSDRGESSYNSPLHF; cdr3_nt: TGTGCCAGCAGTTCTGACAGGGGCGAGAGCTCCTATAATTCACCCCTCCACTTT
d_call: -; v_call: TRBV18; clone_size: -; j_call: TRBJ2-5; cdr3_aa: CASSPPVEGKTQYF; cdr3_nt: TGTGCCAGCTCACCACCGGTGGAGGGGAAGACCCAGTACTTC
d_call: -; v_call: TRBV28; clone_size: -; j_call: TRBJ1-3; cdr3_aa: CASSLRGASGNTIYF; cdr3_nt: TGTGCCAGCAGCCTTCGGGGGGCGTCTGGAAACACCATATATTTT
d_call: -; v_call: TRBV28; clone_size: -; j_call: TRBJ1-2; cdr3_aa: CASSPGGPQGYTF; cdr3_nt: TGTGCCAGCAGCCCGGGGGGGCCCCAGGGCTACACCTTC
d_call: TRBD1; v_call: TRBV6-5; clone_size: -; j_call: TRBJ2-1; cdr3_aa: CASSPFRGPYNEQFF; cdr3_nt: TGTGCCAGCAGCCCATTCAGGGGGCCCTACAATGAGCAGTTCTTC
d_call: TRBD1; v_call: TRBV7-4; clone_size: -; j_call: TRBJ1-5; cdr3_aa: CASSLGGFQGANQPQHF; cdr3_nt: TGTGCCAGCAGCTTAGGAGGCTTCCAGGGGGCAAATCAGCCCCAGCATTTT
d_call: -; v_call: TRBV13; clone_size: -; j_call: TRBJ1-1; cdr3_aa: CASSLRSGGTEAFF; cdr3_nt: TGTGCCAGCAGCCTTCGCTCGGGGGGGACTGAAGCTTTCTTT
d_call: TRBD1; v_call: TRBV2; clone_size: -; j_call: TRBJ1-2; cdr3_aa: CASRDRERDYGYTF; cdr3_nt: TGTGCCAGCAGGGACAGGGAAAGGGACTATGGCTACACCTTC